These 6 T cell receptor beta chains originate from one sample sequenced in a study of memory CD4+ T cells and cytomegalovirus serostatus. The table came from immunoSEQ multiplex PCR; TCRdb's copy has only in-frame clones and leaves some out. The sample shows about 67,000 clones, 76% of them seen only once. Single viable CD3+CD4+CD8-CD45RO+ cells were sorted as the memory CD4+ T cells. Specimen: memory CD4+ T cells from blood. These receptor sequences come from an adult in good health and CMV-seropositive.

This chain joins TRBV5-4 and TRBJ1-1; perhaps TRBD1 as D (5 bases). Trimming removed 4 bases from V and 1 base from J, with 17 bases in between. CDR3 length: 16 residues. Germline lookup yields CDR1 SGHNT and CDR2 YYREEE (reference sequence). CDR3 sequence: CASSPGGRGQNTEAFF. The CDR3, as DNA: TGTGCCAGCAGCCCCGGCGGGAGGGGCCAGAACACTGAAGCTTTCTTT.

The gene calls are TRBV27 and TRBJ2-7; D not resolved. Between the trimmed V and J ends, which lost 0 bases and 3 bases, there was a span of 12 bases. This CDR3 is 15 amino acids long. Looked up from germline, CDR1 is MNHEY and CDR2 is SMNVEV (reference sequence). The CDR3 DNA reads as TGTGCCAGCAGTTTATCGGCGGACCGATTCTACGAGCAGTACTTC. It yields the protein CASSLSADRFYEQYF.

The J gene is TRBJ2-5, the V gene TRBV6-7; D is unclear. TRBV6-7 qualifies as an ORF whose function is uncertain. The CDR3 consists of 15 residues. Trimming took 5 bases from V and 1 from J, leaving 14 bases between them. The CDR3 loop reads CASSRRRATQETQYF. DNA of the CDR3: TGTGCCAGCAGTCGCCGCCGCGCGACCCAAGAGACCCAGTACTTC.

V gene TRBV7-9 combines with J gene TRBJ2-7, with D perhaps being TRBD1 or TRBD2 (6 bases each). This CDR3 contains 13 residues. CDR1 is SEHNR, CDR2 FQNEAQ, per germline (reference sequence). V lost 8 bases and J lost 2, with 13 bases in between. The CDR3 region has the DNA TGTGCCAGCGGCAAGGGGGGCACCTACGAGCAGTACTTC. Its translation is CASGKGGTYEQYF.

The J gene is TRBJ2-5, the V gene TRBV15; D call uncertain. The CDR3 contains 13 residues. Germline V gives CDR1 LNHNV, CDR2 YYDKDF (reference sequence). V gave up 3 bases and J gave up 5 bases, with 10 bases separating them. CDR3 DNA sequence: TGTGCCACCAGCAGGGGTCTCACGGAGACCCAGTACTTC. Protein product: CATSRGLTETQYF.

The chain recombines TRBV7-8 with TRBJ1-1, with TRBD1 as a possible D gene (6 bases). CDR1 SGHVS and CDR2 FQNEAQ come from the germline V gene. Trimming left V 3 bases short and J 1 base short, with 15 bases between. CDR3 length equals 16 residues. CDR3 sequence reads: CASSFRGSGPNTEAFF. The CDR3 nucleotides are TGTGCCAGCAGCTTTAGGGGGAGTGGACCGAACACTGAAGCTTTCTTT.